The sequence of this TCR beta chain was determined in a study of blood T cell repertoires in COVID-19. Recovered status in Cohort 3 required two negative PCRs, clearance, or symptom resolution. The data were produced by immunoSEQ multiplex PCR, yet TCRdb's version contains in-frame clones alone and is incomplete. The data show around 250,000 clones, 65% to 85% seen once. This CDR3 comprises 13 residues. Trimming removed 3 bases from V and 2 bases from J, with 7 bases in between. The sequence derives from a man aged 45-65 years who had recovered from COVID-19. The chain has TRBV12-3 or TRBV12-4 and TRBJ1-1, with D uncertain. Input material: PBMCs or T cells enriched from blood (not recorded which). This CDR3 reads CASSLIANTEAFF. In nucleotides, the CDR3 is TGTGCCAGCAGTTTGATAGCTAACACTGAAGCTTTCTTT.